This T cell receptor beta chain was found in a study (dated by TCRdb to between 2014 and 2017). Context from the whole study: Whether tumor-infiltrating Tregs in breast cancer are recruited from blood Tregs or converted in situ from other CD4+ T cell subsets was tested. General findings and caveats noted by the study authors: Tumor memory CD4+ T cell TCR gene usage clustered with blood and lymph node memory CD4+ cells and lymph node naive CD4+ cells. The validation in the larger cohort was limited to a single TCR beta V-J rearrangement instead of whole repertoires. Tumor-infiltrating Treg TCR alpha and beta sequences overlapped most with tumor naive CD4+ T cells, then with blood naive CD4+ T cells.

Including cysteine and phenylalanine, the CDR3 has 17 amino acids. Only the CDR3 DNA is retained, 51 bases long and in frame from the first base. In the case of this clonotype: Its antigen is still unknown. No per-base quality is available; no much larger clone lies one base away.

To purify naive CD4+ T cells, the Miltenyi Naive CD4+ T Cell Isolation kit was used, and CD25 microbeads served to deplete Tregs. Tregs, naive and memory CD4+ T cells from tumor, blood and ipsilateral draining lymph nodes of about 5 breast cancer patients underwent full-length TCR alpha and beta sequencing. Tumor tissue and lymph nodes obtained by ipsilateral axillary dissection were perfused with PBS, cut into small pieces and digested using collagenase I and hyaluronidase. A purity exceeding 90% was confirmed by FACS for the sorted cell populations. Amplification of full-length TCR variable regions was done by 5' RACE PCR using constant-region reverse primers, and this step was followed by semi-nested PCR with Nested Universal Primer A. The ReliaPrep RNA Cell Miniprep System was used to extract total RNA, which was then reverse transcribed into 5'RACE-ready cDNA with the SMARTer RACE 5'/3' Kit. Multiplex adaptors were used to barcode full-length TCR alpha and beta libraries, and the barcoded libraries were sequenced on an Illumina MiSeq. From the authors' description of their analysis: For each of nine subset-tissue groups, sequencing data from the five patients were pooled, and the groups were compared by unsupervised clustering of TCR gene usage. The Morisita-Horn index was used to calculate repertoire similarity, with shared sequences weighted according to their contribution to each repertoire. TCRdb reran the public reads through fastp at Q25 and MiXCR, keeping productive beta chains. Rows are combined by CDR3 protein, so each entry shows the most common genes and DNA. V and J calls and clone size were set by TCRdb, not the authors. The sample has about 60,000 distinct CDR3 sequences on record, just under 30% of them singletons. The ten largest clones add up to roughly 2.5% of the sample.

Recombination joined TRBV21-1 with TRBJ2-7; the D call TRBD2 from the table was never checked on the DNA. TRBV21-1 is flagged as a pseudogene. Sequencing was done on a sample of tumor-infiltrating naive CD4+ T cells sorted from the breast tumor. This specimen's cell subset or site label, per the study, means: naive CD4+ T cells, CD4+CD45RA+CD25-. This clonotype was sampled from a female donor with breast cancer. The CDR3 sequence is CASSKILTSGGSYEQYF. The nucleotide sequence is given as TGTGCCAGCAGCAAGATACTAACTAGCGGGGGGTCTTACGAGCAGTACTTC.